The clone carrying this T cell receptor (beta chain) was counted once. The data stem from a study of blood T cell repertoires in COVID-19. Individuals aged 18 to 89 years were recruited from 24 US areas. Participant-reported clinical history was the basis for cohort assignment. Profiling relied on immunoSEQ multiplex PCR, and the TCRdb table lists in-frame clones only, not all of them. Among under 400,000 clones listed, roughly 90% were seen once. The sample consisted of PBMCs or T cells enriched from blood (not recorded which). The TCR was taken from a woman aged 30 to 39 who had been exposed to COVID-19.

In DNA form, the CDR3 reads TGTGCCACCGCGGCGCCTGAAGCTTTCTTT. It specifies CATAAPEAFF. V gene TRBV28 combines with J gene TRBJ1-1, with D unclear. This CDR3 has 10 residues. Looked up from germline, CDR1 is MDHEN and CDR2 is SYDVKM. Trimming took off 10 bases at V and 6 bases at J, with 9 bases between the two ends.